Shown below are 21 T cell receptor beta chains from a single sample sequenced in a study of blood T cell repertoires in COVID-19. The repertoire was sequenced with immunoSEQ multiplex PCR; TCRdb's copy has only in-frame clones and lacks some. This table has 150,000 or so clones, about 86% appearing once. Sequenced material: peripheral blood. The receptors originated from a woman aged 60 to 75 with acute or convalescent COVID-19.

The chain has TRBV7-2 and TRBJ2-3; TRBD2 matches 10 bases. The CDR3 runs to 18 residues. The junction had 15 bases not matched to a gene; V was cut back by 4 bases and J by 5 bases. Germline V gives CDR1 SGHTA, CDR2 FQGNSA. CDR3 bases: TGTGCCAGCAGCTCACCCAAACTAGCGGGGATCGGGAGAGATACGCAGTATTTT. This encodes CASSSPKLAGIGRDTQYF.

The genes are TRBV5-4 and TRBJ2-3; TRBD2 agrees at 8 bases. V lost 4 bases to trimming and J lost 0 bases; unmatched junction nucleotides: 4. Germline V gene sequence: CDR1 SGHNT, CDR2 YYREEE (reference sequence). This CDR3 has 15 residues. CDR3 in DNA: TGTGCCAGCAGCCCGAGCGGGGGAAGCACAGATACGCAGTATTTT. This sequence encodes CASSPSGGSTDTQYF.

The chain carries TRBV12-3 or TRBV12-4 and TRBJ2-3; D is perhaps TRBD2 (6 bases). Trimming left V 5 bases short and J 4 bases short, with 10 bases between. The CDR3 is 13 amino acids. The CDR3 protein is CASSRPGADTQYF. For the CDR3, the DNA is TGTGCCAGCAGTCGCCCGGGGGCAGATACGCAGTATTTT.

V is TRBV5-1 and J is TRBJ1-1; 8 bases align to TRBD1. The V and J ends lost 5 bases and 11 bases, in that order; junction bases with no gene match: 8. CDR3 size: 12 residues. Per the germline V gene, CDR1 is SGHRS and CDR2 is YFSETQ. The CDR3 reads CASSFGTGDAFF. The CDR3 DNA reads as TGCGCCAGCAGTTTTGGGACAGGAGATGCTTTCTTT.

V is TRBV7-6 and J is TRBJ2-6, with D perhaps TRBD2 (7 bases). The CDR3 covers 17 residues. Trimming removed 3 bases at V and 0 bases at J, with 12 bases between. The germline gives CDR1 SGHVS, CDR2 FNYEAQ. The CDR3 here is CASSLQGRGSGANVLTF. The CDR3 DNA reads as TGTGCCAGCAGCTTGCAGGGGAGGGGCTCTGGGGCCAACGTCCTGACTTTC. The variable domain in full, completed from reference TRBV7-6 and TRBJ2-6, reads GAGVSQSPRYKVTKRGQDVALRCDPISGHVSLYWYRQALGQGPEFLTYFNYEAQQDKSGLPNDRFSAERPEGSISTLTIQRTEQRDSAMYRCASSLQGRGSGANVLTFGAGSRLTVL.

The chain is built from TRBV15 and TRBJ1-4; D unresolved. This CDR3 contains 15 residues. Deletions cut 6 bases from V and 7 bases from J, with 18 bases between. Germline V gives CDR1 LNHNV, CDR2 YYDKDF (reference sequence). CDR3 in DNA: TGTGCCACCAGACGGGAGGGTACCCTTAGTGAAAAACTGTTTTTT. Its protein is CATRREGTLSEKLFF.

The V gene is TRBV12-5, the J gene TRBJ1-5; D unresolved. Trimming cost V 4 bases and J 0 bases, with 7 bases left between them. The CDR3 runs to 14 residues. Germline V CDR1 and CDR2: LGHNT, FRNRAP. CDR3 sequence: CASGSTHSNQPQHF. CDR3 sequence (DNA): TGTGCTAGTGGTTCCACTCATAGCAATCAGCCCCAGCATTTT.

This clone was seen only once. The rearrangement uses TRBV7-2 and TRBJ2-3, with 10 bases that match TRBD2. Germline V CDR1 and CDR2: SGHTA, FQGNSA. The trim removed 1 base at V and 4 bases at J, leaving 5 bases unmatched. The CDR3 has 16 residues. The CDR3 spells CASSLDSTSGADTQYF. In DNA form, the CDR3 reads TGTGCCAGCAGCTTAGATAGTACTAGCGGGGCAGATACGCAGTATTTT.

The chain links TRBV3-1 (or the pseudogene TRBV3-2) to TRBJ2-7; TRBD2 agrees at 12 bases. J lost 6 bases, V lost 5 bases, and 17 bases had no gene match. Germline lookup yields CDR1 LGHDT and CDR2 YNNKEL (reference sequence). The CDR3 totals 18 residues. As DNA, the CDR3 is TGTGCCAGCAGCTCCTACATTCCATTTTCTAGCGGGGGGGCCGAGCAGTACTTC. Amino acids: CASSSYIPFSSGGAEQYF.

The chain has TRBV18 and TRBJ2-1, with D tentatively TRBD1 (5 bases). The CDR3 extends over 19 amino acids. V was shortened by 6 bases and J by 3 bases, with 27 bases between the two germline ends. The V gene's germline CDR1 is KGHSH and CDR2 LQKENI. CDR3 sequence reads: CASSPQDTQTPIFYNEQFF. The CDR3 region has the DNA TGTGCCAGCTCCCCTCAGGACACCCAAACTCCAATCTTCTACAATGAGCAGTTCTTC.

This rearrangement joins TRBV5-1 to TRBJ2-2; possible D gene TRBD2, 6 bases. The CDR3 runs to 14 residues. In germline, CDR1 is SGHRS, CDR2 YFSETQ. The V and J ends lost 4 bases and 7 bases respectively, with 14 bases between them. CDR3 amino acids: CASSPRGWDGELFF. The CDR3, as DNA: TGCGCCAGCAGCCCACGGGGGTGGGACGGGGAGCTGTTTTTT.

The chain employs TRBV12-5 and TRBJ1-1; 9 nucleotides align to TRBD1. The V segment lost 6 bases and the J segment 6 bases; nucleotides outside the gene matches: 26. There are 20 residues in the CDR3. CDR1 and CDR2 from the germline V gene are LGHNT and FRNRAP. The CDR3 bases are TGTGCTAGTGGCCCTACCTGGCCAGGGACAGGGTTCGTTCGGTGGGCTGAAGCTTTCTTT. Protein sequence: CASGPTWPGTGFVRWAEAFF.

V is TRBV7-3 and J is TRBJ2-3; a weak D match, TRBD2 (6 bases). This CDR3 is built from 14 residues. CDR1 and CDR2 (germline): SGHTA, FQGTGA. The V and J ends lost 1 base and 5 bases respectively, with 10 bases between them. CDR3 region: CASSLRGVEDTQYF. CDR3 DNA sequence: TGTGCCAGCAGCTTAAGGGGGGTAGAAGATACGCAGTATTTT. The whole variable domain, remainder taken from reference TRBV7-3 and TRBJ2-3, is GAGVSQTPSNKVTEKGKYVELRCDPISGHTALYWYRQSLGQGPEFLIYFQGTGAADDSGLPNDRFFAVRPEGSVSTLKIQRTERGDSAVYLCASSLRGVEDTQYFGPGTRLTVL.

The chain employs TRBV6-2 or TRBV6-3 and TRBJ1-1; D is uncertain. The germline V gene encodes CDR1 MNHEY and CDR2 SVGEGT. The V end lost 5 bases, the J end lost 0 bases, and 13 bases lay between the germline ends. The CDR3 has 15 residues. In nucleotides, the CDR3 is TGTGCCAGCAGTCTACGTGGAGGAATGAACACTGAAGCTTTCTTT. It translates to CASSLRGGMNTEAFF.

CDR3 residues: CASNGDGTGNTEAFF. DNA of the CDR3: TGTGCCAGCAACGGAGATGGTACCGGGAACACTGAAGCTTTCTTT. This sequence joins TRBV2 and TRBJ1-1; D gene uncertain. Germline loops: CDR1 SNHLY, CDR2 FYNNEI. V was trimmed by 7 bases and J by 1 base, leaving 16 bases between them. The CDR3 totals 15 residues.

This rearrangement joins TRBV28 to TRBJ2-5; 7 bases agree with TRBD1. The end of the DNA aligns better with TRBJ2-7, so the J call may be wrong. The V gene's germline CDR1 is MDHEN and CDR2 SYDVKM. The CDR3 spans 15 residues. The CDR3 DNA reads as TGTGCCAGCTCTCCCTACCGGGACAGACCCTACGAGCAGTACTTC. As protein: CASSPYRDRPYEQYF.

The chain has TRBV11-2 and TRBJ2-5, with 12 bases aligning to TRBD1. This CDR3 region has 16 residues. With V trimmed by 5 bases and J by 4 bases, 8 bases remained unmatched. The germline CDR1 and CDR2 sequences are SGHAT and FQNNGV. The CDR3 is CASSRVGTGGGETQYF. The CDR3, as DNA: TGTGCCAGCAGCCGCGTGGGGACAGGGGGCGGAGAGACCCAGTACTTC.

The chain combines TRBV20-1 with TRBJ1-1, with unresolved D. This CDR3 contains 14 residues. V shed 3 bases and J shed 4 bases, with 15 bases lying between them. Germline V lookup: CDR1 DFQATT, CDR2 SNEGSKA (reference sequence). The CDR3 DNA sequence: TGCAGTGCTAGTACCCCGTTAGGCGGCACTGAAGCTTTCTTT. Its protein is CSASTPLGGTEAFF.

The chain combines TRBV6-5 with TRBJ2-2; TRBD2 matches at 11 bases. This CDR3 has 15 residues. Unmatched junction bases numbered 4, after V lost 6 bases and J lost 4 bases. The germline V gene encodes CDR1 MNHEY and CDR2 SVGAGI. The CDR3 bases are TGTGCCAGCAGCTTAGCGGGGGGGCCCACCGGGGAGCTGTTTTTT. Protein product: CASSLAGGPTGELFF.

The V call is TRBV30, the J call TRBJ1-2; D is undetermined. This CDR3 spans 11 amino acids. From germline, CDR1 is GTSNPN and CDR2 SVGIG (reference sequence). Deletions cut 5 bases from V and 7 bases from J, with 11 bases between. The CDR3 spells CAWERRTGYTF. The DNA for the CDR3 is TGTGCCTGGGAGAGGAGGACTGGCTACACCTTC.

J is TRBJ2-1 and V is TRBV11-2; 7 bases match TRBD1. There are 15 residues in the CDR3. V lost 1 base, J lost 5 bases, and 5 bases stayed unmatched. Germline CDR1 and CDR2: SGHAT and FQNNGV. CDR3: CASSLASGGHNEQFF. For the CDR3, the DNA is TGTGCCAGCAGCTTAGCTTCAGGGGGACACAATGAGCAGTTCTTC.